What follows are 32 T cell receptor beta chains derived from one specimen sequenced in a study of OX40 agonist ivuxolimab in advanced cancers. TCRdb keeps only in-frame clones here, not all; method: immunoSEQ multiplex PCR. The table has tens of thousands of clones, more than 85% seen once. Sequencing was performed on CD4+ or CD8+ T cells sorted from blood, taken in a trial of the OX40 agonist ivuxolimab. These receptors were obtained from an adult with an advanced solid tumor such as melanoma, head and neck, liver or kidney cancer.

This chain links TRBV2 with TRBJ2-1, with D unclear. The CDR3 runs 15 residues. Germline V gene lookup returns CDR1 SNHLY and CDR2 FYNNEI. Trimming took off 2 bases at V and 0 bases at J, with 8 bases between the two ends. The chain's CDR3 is CASSEQISSYNEQFF. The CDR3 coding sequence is TGTGCCAGCAGTGAACAGATCAGCTCCTACAATGAGCAGTTCTTC.

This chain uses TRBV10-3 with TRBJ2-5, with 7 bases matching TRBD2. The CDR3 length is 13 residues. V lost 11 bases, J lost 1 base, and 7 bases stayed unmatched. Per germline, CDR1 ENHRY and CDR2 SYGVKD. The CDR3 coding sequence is TGTGCCGTCCAACTAGCGCCCCAAGAGACCCAGTACTTC. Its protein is CAVQLAPQETQYF.

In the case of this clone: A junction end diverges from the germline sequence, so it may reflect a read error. The CDR3 region is CASSRDSYYEQYF. CDR3 in DNA: TGTGCTAGCAGCCGGGACAGCTACTACGAGCAGTACTTC. This chain links TRBV7-7 with TRBJ2-7, with 7 bases matching TRBD1. Germline lookup yields CDR1 SSHAT and CDR2 FNYEAQ (reference sequence). This CDR3 has 13 residues.

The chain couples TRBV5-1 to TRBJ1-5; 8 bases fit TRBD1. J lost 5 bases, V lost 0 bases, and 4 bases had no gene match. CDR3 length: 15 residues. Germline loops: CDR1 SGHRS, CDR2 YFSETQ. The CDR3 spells CASSLGPGGDQPQHF. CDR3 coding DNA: TGCGCCAGCAGCTTGGGTCCAGGGGGCGATCAGCCCCAGCATTTT.

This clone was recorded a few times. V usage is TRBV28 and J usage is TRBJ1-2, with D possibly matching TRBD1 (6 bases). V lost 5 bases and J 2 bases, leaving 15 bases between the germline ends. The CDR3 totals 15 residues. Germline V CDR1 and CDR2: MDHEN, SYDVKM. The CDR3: CASSRPLQGNYGYTF. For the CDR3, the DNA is TGTGCCAGCAGTCGACCGTTACAGGGAAACTATGGCTACACCTTC.

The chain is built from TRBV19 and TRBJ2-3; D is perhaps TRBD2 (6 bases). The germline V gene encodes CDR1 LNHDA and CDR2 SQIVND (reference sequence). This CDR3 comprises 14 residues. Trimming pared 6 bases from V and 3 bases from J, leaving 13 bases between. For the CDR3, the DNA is TGTGCCAGTAGGGTAGGGAGGTGGACAGATACGCAGTATTTT. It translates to CASRVGRWTDTQYF.

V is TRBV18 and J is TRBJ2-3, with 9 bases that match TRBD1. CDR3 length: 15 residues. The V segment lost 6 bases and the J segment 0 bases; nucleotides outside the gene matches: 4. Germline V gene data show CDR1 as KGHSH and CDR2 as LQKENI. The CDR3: CASSPGTGSTDTQYF. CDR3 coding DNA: TGTGCCAGCTCCCCCGGGACAGGGAGCACAGATACGCAGTATTTT.

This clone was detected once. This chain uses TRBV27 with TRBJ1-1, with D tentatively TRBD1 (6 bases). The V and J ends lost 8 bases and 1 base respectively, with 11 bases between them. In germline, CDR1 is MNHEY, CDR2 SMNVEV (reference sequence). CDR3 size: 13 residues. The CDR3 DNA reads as TGTGCCAGCGGGGGGCCCCGGAACACTGAAGCTTTCTTT. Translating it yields CASGGPRNTEAFF.

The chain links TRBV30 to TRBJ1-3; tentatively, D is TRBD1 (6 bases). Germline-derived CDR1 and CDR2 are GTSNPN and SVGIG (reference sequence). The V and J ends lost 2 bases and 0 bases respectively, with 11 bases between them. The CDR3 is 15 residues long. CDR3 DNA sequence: TGTGCCTGGAGTTCAGGGGTCAGCTCTGGAAACACCATATATTTT. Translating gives CAWSSGVSSGNTIYF. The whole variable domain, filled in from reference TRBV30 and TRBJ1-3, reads SQTIHQWPATLVQPVGSPLSLECTVEGTSNPNLYWYRQAAGRGLQLLFYSVGIGQISSEVPQNLSASRPQDRQFILSSKKLLLSDSGFYLCAWSSGVSSGNTIYFGEGSWLTVV.

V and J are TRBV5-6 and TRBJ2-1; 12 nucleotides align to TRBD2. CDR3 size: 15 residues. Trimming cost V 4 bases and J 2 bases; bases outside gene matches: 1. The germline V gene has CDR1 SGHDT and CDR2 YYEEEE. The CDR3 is CASSRTSGTYNEQFF. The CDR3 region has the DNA TGTGCCAGCAGCCGGACTAGCGGGACCTACAATGAGCAGTTCTTC.

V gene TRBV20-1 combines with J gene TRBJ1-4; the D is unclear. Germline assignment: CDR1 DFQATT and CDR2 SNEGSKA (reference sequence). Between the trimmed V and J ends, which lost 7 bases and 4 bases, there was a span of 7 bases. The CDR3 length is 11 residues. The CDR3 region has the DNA TGCAGTGGTATGGGTAATGAAAAACTGTTTTTT. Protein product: CSGMGNEKLFF.

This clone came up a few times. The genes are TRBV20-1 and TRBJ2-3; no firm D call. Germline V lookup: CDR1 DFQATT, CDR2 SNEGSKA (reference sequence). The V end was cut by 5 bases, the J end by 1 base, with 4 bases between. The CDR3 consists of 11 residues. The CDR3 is CSAGGTDTQYF. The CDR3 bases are TGCAGTGCTGGGGGCACAGATACGCAGTATTTT.

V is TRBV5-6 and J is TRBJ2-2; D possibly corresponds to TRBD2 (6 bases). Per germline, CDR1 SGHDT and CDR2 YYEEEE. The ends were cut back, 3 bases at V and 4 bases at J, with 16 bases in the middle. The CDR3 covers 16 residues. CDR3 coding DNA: TGTGCCAGCAGCTCATCCTCGGAGGGGCCCACCGGGGAGCTGTTTTTT. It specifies CASSSSSEGPTGELFF. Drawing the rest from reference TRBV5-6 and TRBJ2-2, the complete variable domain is DAGVTQSPTHLIKTRGQQVTLRCSPKSGHDTVSWYQQALGQGPQFIFQYYEEEERQRGNFPDRFSGHQFPNYSSELNVNALLLGDSALYLCASSSSSEGPTGELFFGEGSRLTVL.

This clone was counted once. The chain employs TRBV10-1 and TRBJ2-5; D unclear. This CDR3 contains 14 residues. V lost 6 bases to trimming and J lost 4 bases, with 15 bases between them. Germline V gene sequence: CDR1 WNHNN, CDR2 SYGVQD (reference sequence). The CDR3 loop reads CASSSSGSGETQYF. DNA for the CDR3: TGCGCCAGCAGCTCAAGTGGGTCGGGAGAGACCCAGTACTTC.

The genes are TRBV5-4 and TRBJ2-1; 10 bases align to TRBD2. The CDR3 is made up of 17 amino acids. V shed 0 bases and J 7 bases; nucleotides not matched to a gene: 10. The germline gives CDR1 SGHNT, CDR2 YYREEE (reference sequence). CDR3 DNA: TGTGCCAGCAGCTTGGGGCTCAGCGGGGGGGCCAAGAATGAGCAGTTCTTC. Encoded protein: CASSLGLSGGAKNEQFF. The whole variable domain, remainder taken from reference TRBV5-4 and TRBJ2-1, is ETGVTQSPTHLIKTRGQQVTLRCSSQSGHNTVSWYQQALGQGPQFIFQYYREEENGRGNFPPRFSGLQFPNYSSELNVNALELDDSALYLCASSLGLSGGAKNEQFFGPGTRLTVL.

This CDR3 reads CASRPGSVLSGELFF. CDR3 nucleotide sequence: TGTGCCAGCAGGCCGGGGTCGGTTTTGTCCGGGGAGCTGTTTTTT. The rearrangement uses TRBV2 and TRBJ2-2; possibly TRBD2 for D (5 bases). CDR3 length: 15 amino acids. Trimming pared 6 bases from V and 6 bases from J, leaving 17 bases between. Germline CDR1 and CDR2: SNHLY and FYNNEI.

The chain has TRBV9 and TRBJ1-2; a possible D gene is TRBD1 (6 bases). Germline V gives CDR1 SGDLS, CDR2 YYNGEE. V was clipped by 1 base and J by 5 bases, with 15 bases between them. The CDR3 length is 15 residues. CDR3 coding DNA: TGTGCCAGCAGCGTATCGGAAGGGGGAACATATGGCTACACCTTC. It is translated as CASSVSEGGTYGYTF.

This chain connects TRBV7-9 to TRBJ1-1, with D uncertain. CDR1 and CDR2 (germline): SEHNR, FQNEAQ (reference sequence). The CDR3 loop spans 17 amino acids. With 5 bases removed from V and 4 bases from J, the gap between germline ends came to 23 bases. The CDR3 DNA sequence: TGTGCCAGCAGCCCCCGGCCCCGATCCCCCGGTGGCACTGAAGCTTTCTTT. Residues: CASSPRPRSPGGTEAFF.

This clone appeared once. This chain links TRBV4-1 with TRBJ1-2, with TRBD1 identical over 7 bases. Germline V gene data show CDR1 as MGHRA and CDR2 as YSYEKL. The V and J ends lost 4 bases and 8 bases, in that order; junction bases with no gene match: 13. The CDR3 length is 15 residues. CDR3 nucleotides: TGCGCCAGCAGCCCTTATGAGACAGGGAGTCTCGGCTACACCTTC. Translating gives CASSPYETGSLGYTF.

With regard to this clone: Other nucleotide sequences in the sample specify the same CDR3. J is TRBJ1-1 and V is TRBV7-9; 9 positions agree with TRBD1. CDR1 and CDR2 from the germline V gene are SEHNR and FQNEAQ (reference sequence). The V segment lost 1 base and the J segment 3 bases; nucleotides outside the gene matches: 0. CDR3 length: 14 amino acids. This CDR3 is CASSLGTGDTEAFF. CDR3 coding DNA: TGTGCCAGCAGCTTAGGGACAGGGGACACTGAAGCTTTCTTT.

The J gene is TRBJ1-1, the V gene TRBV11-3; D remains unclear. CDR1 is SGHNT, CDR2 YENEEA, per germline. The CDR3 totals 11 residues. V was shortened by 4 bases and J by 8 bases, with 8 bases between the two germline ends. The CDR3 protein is CASSSLSEAFF. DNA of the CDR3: TGTGCCAGCAGCTCCCTCTCAGAAGCTTTCTTT.

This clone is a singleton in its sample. CDR3 loop: CASSSARGLNTEAFF. CDR3 DNA sequence: TGTGCCAGCAGCTCGGCCAGGGGGCTGAACACTGAAGCTTTCTTT. V gene TRBV5-4 combines with J gene TRBJ1-1, with TRBD1 matching over 8 bases. The germline V gene has CDR1 SGHNT and CDR2 YYREEE (reference sequence). The CDR3 loop spans 15 amino acids. Germline trimming cut 3 bases from V and 0 bases from J; bases unmatched to any gene: 4.

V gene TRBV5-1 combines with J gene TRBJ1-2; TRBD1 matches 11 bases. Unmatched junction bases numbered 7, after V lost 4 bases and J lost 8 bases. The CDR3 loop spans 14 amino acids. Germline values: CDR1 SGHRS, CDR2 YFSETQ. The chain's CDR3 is CASSRGGQGEGYTF. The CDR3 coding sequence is TGCGCCAGCAGCAGAGGGGGACAGGGGGAAGGCTACACCTTC.

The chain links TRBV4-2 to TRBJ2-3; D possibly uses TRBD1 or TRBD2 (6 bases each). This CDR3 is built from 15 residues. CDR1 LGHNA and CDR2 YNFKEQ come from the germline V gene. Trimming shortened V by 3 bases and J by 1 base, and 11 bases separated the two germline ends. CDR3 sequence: CASSQGGGRTDTQYF. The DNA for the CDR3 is TGTGCCAGCAGCCAGGGGGGCGGACGCACAGATACGCAGTATTTT.

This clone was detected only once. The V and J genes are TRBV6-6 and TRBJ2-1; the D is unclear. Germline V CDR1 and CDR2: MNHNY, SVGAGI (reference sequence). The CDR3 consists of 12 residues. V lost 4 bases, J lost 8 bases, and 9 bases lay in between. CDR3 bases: TGTGCCAGCAGTTCTATTAACTATGAGCAGTTCTTC. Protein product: CASSSINYEQFF.

CDR3 DNA sequence: TGTGCCAGCAGCTTTGGTAGACAAGAGACCCAGTACTTC. Protein sequence: CASSFGRQETQYF. This chain joins TRBV11-2 and TRBJ2-5; D ambiguous. CDR1 SGHAT and CDR2 FQNNGV come from the germline V gene. Trimming stripped 3 bases from V and 2 bases from J, with 7 bases between. The CDR3 consists of 13 residues.

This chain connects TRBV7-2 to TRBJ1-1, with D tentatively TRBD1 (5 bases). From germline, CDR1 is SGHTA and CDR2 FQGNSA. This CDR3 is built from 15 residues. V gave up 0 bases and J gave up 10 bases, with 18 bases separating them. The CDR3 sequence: CASSLAPGVGSGAFF. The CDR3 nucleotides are TGTGCCAGCAGCTTAGCGCCGGGGGTAGGGTCGGGAGCTTTCTTT.

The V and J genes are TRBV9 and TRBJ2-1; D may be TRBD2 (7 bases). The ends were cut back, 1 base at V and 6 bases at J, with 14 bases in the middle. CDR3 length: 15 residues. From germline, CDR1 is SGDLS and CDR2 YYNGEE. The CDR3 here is CASSVSGVRGNEQFF. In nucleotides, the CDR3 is TGTGCCAGCAGCGTAAGCGGGGTCAGGGGCAATGAGCAGTTCTTC.

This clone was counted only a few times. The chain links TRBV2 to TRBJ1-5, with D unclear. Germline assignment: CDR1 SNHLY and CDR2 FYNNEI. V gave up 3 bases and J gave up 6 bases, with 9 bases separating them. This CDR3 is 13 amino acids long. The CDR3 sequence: CASSEESSQPQHF. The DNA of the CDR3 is TGTGCCAGCAGTGAGGAGTCGAGTCAGCCCCAGCATTTT.

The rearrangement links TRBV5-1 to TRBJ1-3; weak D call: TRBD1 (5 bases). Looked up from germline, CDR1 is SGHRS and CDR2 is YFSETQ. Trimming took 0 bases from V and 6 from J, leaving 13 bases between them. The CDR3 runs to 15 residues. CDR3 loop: CASSLEGQGANTIYF. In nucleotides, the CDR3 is TGCGCCAGCAGCTTGGAGGGGCAGGGAGCAAACACCATATATTTT.

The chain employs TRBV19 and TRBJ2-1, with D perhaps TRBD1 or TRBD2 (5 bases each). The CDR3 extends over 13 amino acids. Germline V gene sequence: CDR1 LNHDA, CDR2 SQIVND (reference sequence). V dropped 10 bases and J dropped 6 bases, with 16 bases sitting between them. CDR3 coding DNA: TGTGCCACCTCAGCGGTAGGGGCCAATGAGCAGTTCTTC. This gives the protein CATSAVGANEQFF.

The CDR3 loop is CASSFTTVSDTQYF. For the CDR3, the DNA is TGTGCCAGCAGTTTTACCACGGTTTCCGATACGCAGTATTTT. This chain uses TRBV5-6 with TRBJ2-3; D is undetermined. This CDR3 is built from 14 residues. V was trimmed by 5 bases and J by 6 bases, leaving 16 bases between them. Germline CDR1 SGHDT, CDR2 YYEEEE.